Below, 9 T cell receptor beta chains from the same sample are listed, as sequenced in a study of T-cell reconstitution after alpha-beta-depleted transplantation in children. The library targeted TCRbeta and was prepared with unique molecular identifiers. MiXCR, applied by TCRdb to the PCR reads, yields one record per CDR3 protein. This sample has 55,000 to 70,000 distinct CDR3 sequences; roughly a tenth occur once, and the top ten carry approximately 13%. Specimen: PBMCs, collected before TCRalphabeta/CD19-depleted stem cell transplant. These receptor sequences come from a boy aged 5 to 17 with acute myeloid leukemia, due to receive a stem cell transplant.

The chain uses TRBV10-1 and TRBJ2-2; 7 positions agree with TRBD2. Germline assignment: CDR1 WNHNN and CDR2 SYGVQD (reference sequence). The CDR3 loop spans 21 amino acids. The J segment lost 0 bases and the V segment lost 7 bases, leaving 23 bases of the junction unmatched. The CDR3 nucleotides are TGCGCCAGCACGGTTGGTGGCGGGAGCGGTATAGAGGACCCGAACACCGGGGAGCTGTTTTTT. It yields the protein CASTVGGGSGIEDPNTGELFF.

This clonotype was observed at least ten times. The V call is TRBV10-2, the J call TRBJ1-5; the D is unclear. The CDR3 is 15 residues long. The V gene lost 2 bases and the J gene lost 6 bases, with 14 bases spanning the gap. CDR1 is WSHSY, CDR2 SAAADI, per germline. DNA of the CDR3: TGCGCCAGCAGTGAGCCTCGCAGTTCAGGTCAGCCCCAGCATTTT. This sequence encodes CASSEPRSSGQPQHF.

This clonotype was seen many times. The V and J genes are TRBV5-1 and TRBJ2-3; D is unresolved. The V and J ends lost 3 bases and 1 base respectively, with 6 bases between them. The CDR3 runs to 13 residues. CDR1 is SGHRS, CDR2 YFSETQ, per germline. CDR3 nucleotides: TGCGCCAGCAGCTACTTGGGCACAGATACGCAGTATTTT. Residues: CASSYLGTDTQYF.

This clonotype was detected ten times or more. This sequence joins TRBV12-3 or TRBV12-4 and TRBJ2-2, with TRBD2 matching over 11 bases. V was clipped by 7 bases and J by 7 bases; unmatched bases: 8. The CDR3 sequence is 15 residues long. DNA for the CDR3: TGTGCCAGCATTCTACTAGCGGGAGTAAGCGGGGAGCTGTTTTTT. It specifies CASILLAGVSGELFF.

Details on this clonotype: One base away lies a much larger clone, so this may be a sequencing read error. This chain joins TRBV10-3 and TRBJ2-7, with 8 bases lining up with TRBD1. V lost 6 bases and J lost 0; bases outside the gene matches: 4. CDR1 is ENHRY and CDR2 is SYGVKD in the germline V gene. The CDR3 is 14 amino acids. The CDR3 here is CAIRNRGSSYEQYF. In DNA, the CDR3 is TGTGCCATCAGGAACAGGGGGAGCTCCTACGAGCAGTACTTC.

This clonotype has ten or more counts. The chain employs TRBV5-1 and TRBJ2-7; 8 nucleotides line up with TRBD1. Germline trimming cut 4 bases from V and 5 bases from J; bases unmatched to any gene: 8. Germline V lookup: CDR1 SGHRS, CDR2 YFSETQ. The CDR3 covers 14 residues. The CDR3 here is CASSPDRGRDEQYF. The CDR3 coding sequence is TGCGCCAGCAGCCCCGACAGGGGAAGAGACGAGCAGTACTTC.

This clonotype appeared many times. The V gene is TRBV20-1, the J gene TRBJ2-1; D ambiguous. Germline values: CDR1 DFQATT, CDR2 SNEGSKA (reference sequence). This CDR3 has 13 amino acids. Trimming pared 0 bases from V and 10 bases from J, leaving 13 bases between. The CDR3 sequence: CSARDLGRLEQFF. In nucleotides, the CDR3 is TGCAGTGCTAGAGATCTAGGCAGGTTAGAGCAGTTCTTC.

This clonotype was picked up many times. Here the CDR3 reads CAREWSESIHSSYSNQPQHF. CDR3 bases: TGTGCCCGCGAATGGTCAGAAAGCATTCACTCCTCGTATAGCAATCAGCCCCAGCATTTT. J is TRBJ1-5 and V is TRBV21-1. TRBV21-1 is labeled a pseudogene. This CDR3 is 20 amino acids long.

This clonotype came up many times. The gene calls are TRBV6-5 and TRBJ2-1; 8 bases match TRBD2. The V gene end was trimmed by 4 bases and the J gene end by 9 bases; junction bases not matched to a gene: 14. The CDR3 runs to 16 residues. The germline V gene encodes CDR1 MNHEY and CDR2 SVGAGI. This chain's CDR3 is CASSSGLAVSASEQFF. CDR3 DNA sequence: TGTGCCAGCAGTTCCGGACTAGCAGTTTCTGCTAGTGAGCAGTTCTTC.